This T cell receptor (beta chain) stems from a study of blood T cell repertoires in COVID-19. The assay was immunoSEQ multiplex PCR, and TCRdb's table has in-frame clones only and misses some. The sample shows about 100,000 clones, just under 85% of them seen only once. The CDR3 runs 12 residues. The V end lost 4 bases, the J end lost 6 bases, and 8 bases lay between the germline ends. Germline values: CDR1 MDHEN, CDR2 SYDVKM. Sample: peripheral blood. The J gene is TRBJ2-3, the V gene TRBV28; D uncertain. The sequence was obtained from a middle-aged man with active or convalescent COVID-19. For the CDR3, the DNA is TGTGCCAGCAGTTCGAACGCGGATACGCAGTATTTT. Encoded protein: CASSSNADTQYF.